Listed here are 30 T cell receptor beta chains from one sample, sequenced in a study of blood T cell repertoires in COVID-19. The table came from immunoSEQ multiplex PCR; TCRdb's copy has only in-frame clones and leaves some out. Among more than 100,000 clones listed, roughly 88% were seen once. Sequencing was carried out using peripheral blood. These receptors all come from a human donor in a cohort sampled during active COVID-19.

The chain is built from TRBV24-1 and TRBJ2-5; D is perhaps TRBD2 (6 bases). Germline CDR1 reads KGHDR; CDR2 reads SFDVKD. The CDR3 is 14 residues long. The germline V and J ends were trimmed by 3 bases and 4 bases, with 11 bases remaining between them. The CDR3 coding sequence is TGTGCCACCAGTGATCGCCTGGGGGGAGAGACCCAGTACTTC. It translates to CATSDRLGGETQYF.

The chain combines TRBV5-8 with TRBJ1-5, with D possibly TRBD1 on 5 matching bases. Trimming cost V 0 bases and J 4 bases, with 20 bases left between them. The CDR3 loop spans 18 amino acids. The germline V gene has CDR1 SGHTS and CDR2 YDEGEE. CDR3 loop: CASSLGFSGGTQNQPQHF. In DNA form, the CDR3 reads TGTGCCAGCAGCTTGGGCTTTAGCGGGGGGACCCAAAATCAGCCCCAGCATTTT.

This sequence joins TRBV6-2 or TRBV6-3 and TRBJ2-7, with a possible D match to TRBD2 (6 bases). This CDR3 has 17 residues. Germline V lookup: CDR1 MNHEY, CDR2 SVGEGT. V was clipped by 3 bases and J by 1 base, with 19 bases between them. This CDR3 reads CASSYRIGGVQSYEQYF. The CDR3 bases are TGTGCCAGCAGTTATCGAATTGGAGGGGTCCAATCCTACGAGCAGTACTTC.

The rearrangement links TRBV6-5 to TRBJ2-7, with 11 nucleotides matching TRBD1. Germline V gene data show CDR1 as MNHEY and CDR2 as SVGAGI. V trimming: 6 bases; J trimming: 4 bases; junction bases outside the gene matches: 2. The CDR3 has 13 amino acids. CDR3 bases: TGTGCCAGCAGCCGGGACAGGGGGTACGAGCAGTACTTC. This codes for CASSRDRGYEQYF.

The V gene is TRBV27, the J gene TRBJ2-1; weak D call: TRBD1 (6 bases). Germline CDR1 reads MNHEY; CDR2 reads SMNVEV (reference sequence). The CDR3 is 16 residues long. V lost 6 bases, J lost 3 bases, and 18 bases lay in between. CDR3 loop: CASSNRDTKNYNEQFF. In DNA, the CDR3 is TGTGCCAGCAGCAACCGGGACACCAAAAACTACAATGAGCAGTTCTTC.

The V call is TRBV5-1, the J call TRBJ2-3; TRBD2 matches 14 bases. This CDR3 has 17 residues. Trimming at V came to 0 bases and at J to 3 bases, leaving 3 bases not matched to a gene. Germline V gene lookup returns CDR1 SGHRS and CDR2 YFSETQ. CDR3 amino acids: CASSLARLAGGTDTQYF. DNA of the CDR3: TGCGCCAGCAGCTTGGCACGACTAGCGGGAGGGACAGATACGCAGTATTTT.

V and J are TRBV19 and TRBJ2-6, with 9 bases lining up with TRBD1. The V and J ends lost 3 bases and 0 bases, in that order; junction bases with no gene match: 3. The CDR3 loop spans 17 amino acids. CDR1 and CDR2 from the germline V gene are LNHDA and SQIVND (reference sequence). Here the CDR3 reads CASSMTGGVSGANVLTF. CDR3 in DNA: TGTGCCAGTAGTATGACAGGGGGAGTCTCTGGGGCCAACGTCCTGACTTTC.

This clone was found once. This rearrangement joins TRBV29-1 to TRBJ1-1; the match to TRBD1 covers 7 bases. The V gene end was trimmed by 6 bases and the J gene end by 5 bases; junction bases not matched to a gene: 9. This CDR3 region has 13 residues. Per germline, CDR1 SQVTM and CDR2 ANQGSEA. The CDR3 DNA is TGCAGCGTCCAACAGGGGTGGGAGACTGAAGCTTTCTTT. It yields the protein CSVQQGWETEAFF.

The CDR3 nucleotides are TGTGCCAGCAGCCTGGACGACACCTACGAGCAGTACTTC. Residues: CASSLDDTYEQYF. The V gene is TRBV5-6, the J gene TRBJ2-7; D uncertain. Trimming cost V 4 bases and J 2 bases, with 10 bases left between them. In germline, CDR1 is SGHDT, CDR2 YYEEEE. This CDR3 spans 13 amino acids.

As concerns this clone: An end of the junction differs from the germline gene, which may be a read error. CDR3 region: CASRLAIRGSGANVLTF. The CDR3 region has the DNA TGTGCCAGCAGATTAGCGATCCGGGGCTCTGGGGCCAACGTCCTGACTTTC. The V call is TRBV7-9, the J call TRBJ2-6; TRBD2 is a possible D gene (5 bases). From germline, CDR1 is SEHNR and CDR2 FQNEAQ (reference sequence). The length of the CDR3 is 17 residues.

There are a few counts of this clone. CDR3 residues: CASSPGQENEKLFF. CDR3 bases: TGTGCCAGCAGTCCGGGACAGGAGAATGAAAAACTGTTTTTT. The chain is built from TRBV5-4 and TRBJ1-4; 8 bases align to TRBD1. The CDR3 totals 14 residues. Trimming took 5 bases from V and 5 from J; bases not matched to a gene: 5. The V gene's germline CDR1 is SGHNT and CDR2 YYREEE (reference sequence).

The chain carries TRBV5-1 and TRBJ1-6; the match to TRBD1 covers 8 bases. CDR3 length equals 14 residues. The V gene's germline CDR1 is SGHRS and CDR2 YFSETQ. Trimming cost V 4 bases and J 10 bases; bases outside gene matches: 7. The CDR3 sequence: CASSLDRGDSPLHF. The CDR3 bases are TGCGCCAGCAGCCTAGACAGGGGAGACTCACCCCTCCACTTT. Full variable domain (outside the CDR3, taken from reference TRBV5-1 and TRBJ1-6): KAGVTQTPRYLIKTRGQQVTLSCSPISGHRSVSWYQQTPGQGLQFLFEYFSETQRNKGNFPGRFSGRQFSNSRSEMNVSTLELGDSALYLCASSLDRGDSPLHFGNGTRLTVT.

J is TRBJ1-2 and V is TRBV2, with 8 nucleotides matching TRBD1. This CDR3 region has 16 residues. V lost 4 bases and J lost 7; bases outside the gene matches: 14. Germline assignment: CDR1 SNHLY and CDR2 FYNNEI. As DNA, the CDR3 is TGTGCCAGCAGTGCCTCTTGGACAGGGACTTTGAGTGGCTACACCTTC. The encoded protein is CASSASWTGTLSGYTF.

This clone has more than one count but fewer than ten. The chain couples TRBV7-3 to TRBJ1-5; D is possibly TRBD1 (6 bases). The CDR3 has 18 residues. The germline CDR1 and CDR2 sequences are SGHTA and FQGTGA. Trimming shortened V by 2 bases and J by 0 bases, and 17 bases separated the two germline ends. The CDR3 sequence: CASSLGGGKVYSNQPQHF. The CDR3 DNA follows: TGTGCCAGCAGCTTAGGTGGGGGCAAGGTCTATAGCAATCAGCCCCAGCATTTT. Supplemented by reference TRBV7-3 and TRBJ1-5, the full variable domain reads GAGVSQTPSNKVTEKGKYVELRCDPISGHTALYWYRQSLGQGPEFLIYFQGTGAADDSGLPNDRFFAVRPEGSVSTLKIQRTERGDSAVYLCASSLGGGKVYSNQPQHFGDGTRLSIL.

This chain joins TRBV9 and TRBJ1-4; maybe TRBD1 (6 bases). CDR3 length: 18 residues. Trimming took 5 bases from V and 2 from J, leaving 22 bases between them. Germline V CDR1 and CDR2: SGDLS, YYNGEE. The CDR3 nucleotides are TGTGCCAGCAGTCAATTGGGGGCCACGCCAGTGACTAATGAAAAACTGTTTTTT. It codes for CASSQLGATPVTNEKLFF.

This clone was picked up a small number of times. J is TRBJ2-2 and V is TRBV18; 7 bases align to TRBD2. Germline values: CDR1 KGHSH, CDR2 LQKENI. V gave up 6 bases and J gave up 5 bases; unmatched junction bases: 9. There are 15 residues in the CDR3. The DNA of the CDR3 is TGTGCCAGCTCCGGCGCGGGAGTTGGAACCGGGGAGCTGTTTTTT. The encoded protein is CASSGAGVGTGELFF.

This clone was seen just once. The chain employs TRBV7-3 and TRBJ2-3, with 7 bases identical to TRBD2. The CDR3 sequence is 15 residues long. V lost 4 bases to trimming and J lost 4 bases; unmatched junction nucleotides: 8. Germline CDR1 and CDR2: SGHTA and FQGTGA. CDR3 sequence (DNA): TGTGCCAGCAGCTACGGCCAGGCGGGGGCAGATACGCAGTATTTT. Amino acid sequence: CASSYGQAGADTQYF. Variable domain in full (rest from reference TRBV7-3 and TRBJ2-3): GAGVSQTPSNKVTEKGKYVELRCDPISGHTALYWYRQSLGQGPEFLIYFQGTGAADDSGLPNDRFFAVRPEGSVSTLKIQRTERGDSAVYLCASSYGQAGADTQYFGPGTRLTVL.

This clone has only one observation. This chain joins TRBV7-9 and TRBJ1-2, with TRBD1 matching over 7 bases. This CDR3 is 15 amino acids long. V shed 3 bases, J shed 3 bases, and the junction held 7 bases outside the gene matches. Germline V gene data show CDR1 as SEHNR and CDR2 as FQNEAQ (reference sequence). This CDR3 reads CASSFKGAEDYGYTF. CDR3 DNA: TGTGCCAGCAGCTTCAAGGGGGCCGAGGACTATGGCTACACCTTC. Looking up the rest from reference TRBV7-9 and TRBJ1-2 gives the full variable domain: DTGVSQNPRHKITKRGQNVTFRCDPISEHNRLYWYRQTLGQGPEFLTYFQNEAQLEKSRLLSDRFSAERPKGSFSTLEIQRTEQGDSAMYLCASSFKGAEDYGYTFGSGTRLTVV.

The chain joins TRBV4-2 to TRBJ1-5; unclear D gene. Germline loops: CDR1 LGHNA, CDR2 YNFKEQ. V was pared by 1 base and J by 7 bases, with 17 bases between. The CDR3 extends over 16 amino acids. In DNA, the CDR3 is TGTGCCAGCAGCCAAGCGGGGTCTTCGGGTACGCAGCCCCAGCATTTT. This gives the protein CASSQAGSSGTQPQHF.

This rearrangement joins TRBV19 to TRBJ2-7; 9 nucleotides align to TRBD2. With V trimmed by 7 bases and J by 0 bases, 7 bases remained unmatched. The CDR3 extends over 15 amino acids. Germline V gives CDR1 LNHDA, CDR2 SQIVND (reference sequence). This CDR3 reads CASKIASGTSYEQYF. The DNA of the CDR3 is TGTGCCAGTAAGATCGCTAGCGGGACCTCCTACGAGCAGTACTTC.

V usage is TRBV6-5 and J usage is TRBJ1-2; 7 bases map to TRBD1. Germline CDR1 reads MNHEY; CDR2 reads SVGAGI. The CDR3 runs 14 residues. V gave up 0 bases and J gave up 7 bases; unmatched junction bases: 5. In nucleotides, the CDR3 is TGTGCCAGCAGTTACTCCACCGGGACAGTTGGCTACACCTTC. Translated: CASSYSTGTVGYTF.

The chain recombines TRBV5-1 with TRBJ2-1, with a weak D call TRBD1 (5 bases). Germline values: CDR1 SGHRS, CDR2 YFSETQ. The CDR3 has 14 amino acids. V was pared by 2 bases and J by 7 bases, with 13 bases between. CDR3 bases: TGCGCCAGCAGCTTCCAGGGAATTGGAAATGAGCAGTTCTTC. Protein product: CASSFQGIGNEQFF.

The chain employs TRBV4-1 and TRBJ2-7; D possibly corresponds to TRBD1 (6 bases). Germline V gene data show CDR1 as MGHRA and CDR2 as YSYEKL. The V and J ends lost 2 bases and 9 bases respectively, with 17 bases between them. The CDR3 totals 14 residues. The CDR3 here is CASSQSRGYEGQYF. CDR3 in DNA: TGCGCCAGCAGCCAATCGAGGGGGTACGAGGGGCAGTACTTC.

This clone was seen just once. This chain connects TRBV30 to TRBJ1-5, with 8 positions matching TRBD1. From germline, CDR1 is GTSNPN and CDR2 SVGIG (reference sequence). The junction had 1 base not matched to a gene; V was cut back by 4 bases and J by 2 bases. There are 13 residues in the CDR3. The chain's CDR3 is CAWTTGGNQPQHF. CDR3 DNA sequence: TGTGCCTGGACGACAGGGGGCAATCAGCCCCAGCATTTT.

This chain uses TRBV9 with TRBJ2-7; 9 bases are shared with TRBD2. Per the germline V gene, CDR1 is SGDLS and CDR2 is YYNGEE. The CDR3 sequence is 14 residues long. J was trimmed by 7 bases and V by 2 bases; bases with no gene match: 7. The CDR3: CASSVGGGAKEQYF. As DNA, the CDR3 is TGTGCCAGCAGCGTGGGCGGGGGGGCTAAGGAGCAGTACTTC. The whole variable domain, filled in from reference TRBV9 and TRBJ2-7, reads DSGVTQTPKHLITATGQRVTLRCSPRSGDLSVYWYQQSLDQGLQFLIQYYNGEERAKGNILERFSAQQFPDLHSELNLSSLELGDSALYFCASSVGGGAKEQYFGPGTRLTVT.

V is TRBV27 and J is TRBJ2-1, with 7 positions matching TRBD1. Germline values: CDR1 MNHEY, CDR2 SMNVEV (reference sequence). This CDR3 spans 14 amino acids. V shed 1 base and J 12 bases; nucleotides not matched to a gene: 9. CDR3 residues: CASSLLSGQVGQFF. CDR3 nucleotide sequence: TGTGCCAGCAGTTTATTATCAGGACAGGTTGGGCAGTTCTTC.

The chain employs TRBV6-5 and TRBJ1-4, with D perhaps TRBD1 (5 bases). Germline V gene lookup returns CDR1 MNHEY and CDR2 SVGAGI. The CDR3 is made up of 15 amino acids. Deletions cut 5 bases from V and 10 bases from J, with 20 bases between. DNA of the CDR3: TGTGCCAGCAGTACTCCGGGACGGGAGAGAGGAAAACTGTTTTTT. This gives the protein CASSTPGRERGKLFF.

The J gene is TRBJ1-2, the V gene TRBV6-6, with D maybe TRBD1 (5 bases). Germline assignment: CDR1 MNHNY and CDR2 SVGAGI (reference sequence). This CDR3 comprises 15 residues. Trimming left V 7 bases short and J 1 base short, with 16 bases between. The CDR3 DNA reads TGTGCCAGCACCTCGGCGGCAGGGCTTAACTATGGCTACACCTTC. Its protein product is CASTSAAGLNYGYTF.

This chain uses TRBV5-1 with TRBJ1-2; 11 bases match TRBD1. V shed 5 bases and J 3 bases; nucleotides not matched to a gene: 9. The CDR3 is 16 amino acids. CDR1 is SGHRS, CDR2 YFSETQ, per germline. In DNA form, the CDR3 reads TGCGCCAGCAGGCCAGGACAGGGGGCAGGGGACTATGGCTACACCTTC. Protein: CASRPGQGAGDYGYTF.

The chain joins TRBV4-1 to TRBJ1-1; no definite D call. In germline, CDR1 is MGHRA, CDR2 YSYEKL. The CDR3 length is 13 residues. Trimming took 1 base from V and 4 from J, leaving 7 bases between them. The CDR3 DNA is TGCGCCAGCAGCCAAGGGTATAGCACTGAAGCTTTCTTT. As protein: CASSQGYSTEAFF.